The clone carrying this TCR beta chain was counted only a few times. Its specificity is not known. The source of the sample is a study of blood T cells in healthy people across ages. Study in general: The template switching approach captured approximately one barcoded beta molecule for every two T cells.

CDR1 LGHNA and CDR2 YNFKEQ come from the germline V gene. V trimming: 4 bases; J trimming: 0 bases; junction bases outside the gene matches: 21. The CDR3 extends over 21 amino acids. Study results and limitations: A strong correlation was found between TCR beta diversity and the percentage of naive T cells. The recorded TCR beta diversity per million T cells decreased in a roughly linear manner with age.

Using a J-beta primer mix together with a sample-barcoded 5' primer, a second PCR was run for roughly 7 to 12 cycles. Tags on each cDNA molecule came from a template-switch adaptor with 12 random nucleotides. TCRdb itself ran the 5' RACE reads through MiXCR, one entry per CDR3 protein. The top ten clones hold 30% to 40% of a sample with some 640,000 distinct CDR3 sequences, around half of them seen once. The sequencing sample was made of blood. This receptor was taken from a woman aged 55 to 70 in good health. The chain has TRBV4-2 and TRBJ2-4; 7 bases fit TRBD2. CDR3: CASSPLTQRDSFSLAKNIQYF. CDR3 DNA sequence: TGTGCCAGCAGCCCCCTCACTCAGCGGGATTCGTTTAGTCTAGCCAAAAACATTCAGTACTTC.